This entry is about one TCR beta chain. Antigen specificity is unknown. Every one of the donors was a healthy Caucasian. The cDNA had a unique molecular identifier and a template-switch universal primer site. TCRdb redid the calling of the 5' RACE reads with MiXCR, one entry per CDR3 protein. The profile shows around 550,000 distinct CDR3 sequences, roughly 15% of them singletons. These data originate in a study of identical twins. Broader study findings: The study found that models underestimated out-of-frame TCR alpha sharing in monozygotic twins. Excess sharing by twins proved weaker in beta out-of-frame sequences.

V dropped 0 bases and J dropped 3; count of bases not matched to a gene: 12. From germline, CDR1 is LGHNT and CDR2 FRNRAP. The CDR3 extends over 18 amino acids. The data also belong to a second study, concerning yellow fever vaccine responses in identical twins.

This TCR came from a woman aged 18-35 years in good health. The chain couples TRBV12-5 to TRBJ2-7; TRBD1 aligns across 9 bases. Source material: CD4+ T cells sorted from blood. The CDR3 region has the DNA TGTGCTAGTGGTTTGGTAAAGGTCACGGGACAGGGACTCTACGAGCAGTACGTC. This encodes CASGLVKVTGQGLYEQYV.